The 30 T cell receptor beta chains below were found in one sample sequenced in a study of Graves' ophthalmopathy and Graves' hyperthyroidism. Amplification from RNA transcripts yielded the TCR beta CDR3 regions. The authors performed first-round RT-PCR with HTBI primers and then a second-round multiplex PCR. Via MiXCR, TCRdb re-called the multiplex PCR reads, giving one row per CDR3 protein. Among 500,000 to 600,000 distinct CDR3 sequences listed, less than 40% were seen once. Sequencing was performed on peripheral blood or thyroid tissue (not recorded which). These receptors were taken from an adult man with Graves' hyperthyroidism.

To note about this clonotype: This could be a read error, since a much larger clone is one nucleotide away. The CDR3 nucleotides are TGCAGCGTTGCTCCCCCAGGTTCCAATGAGCAGTACTTC. Its translation: CSVAPPGSNEQYF. V gene TRBV29-1 combines with J gene TRBJ2-7; D not certain. The germline gives CDR1 SQVTM, CDR2 ANQGSEA. CDR3 size: 13 residues. Trimming removed 4 bases from V and 7 bases from J, with 17 bases in between.

CDR3 bases: TGCAGTGCTACACGTCAGACAGATACGCAGTATTTT. Its protein product is CSATRQTDTQYF. V is TRBV20-1 and J is TRBJ2-3, with D unclear. Germline V CDR1 and CDR2: DFQATT, SNEGSKA (reference sequence). V lost 4 bases to trimming and J lost 3 bases, with 8 bases between them. The CDR3 spans 12 residues.

This clonotype occurred many times. The gene calls are TRBV5-1 and TRBJ1-2; 7 positions match TRBD1. V shed 5 bases, J shed 1 base, and the junction held 8 bases outside the gene matches. This CDR3 region has 15 residues. The germline gives CDR1 SGHRS, CDR2 YFSETQ. The CDR3 loop reads CASRLDRDHNYGYTF. CDR3 coding DNA: TGCGCCAGCAGACTCGACAGGGATCATAACTATGGCTACACCTTC. The whole variable domain, remainder taken from reference TRBV5-1 and TRBJ1-2, is KAGVTQTPRYLIKTRGQQVTLSCSPISGHRSVSWYQQTPGQGLQFLFEYFSETQRNKGNFPGRFSGRQFSNSRSEMNVSTLELGDSALYLCASRLDRDHNYGYTFGSGTRLTVV.

The CDR3 nucleotides are TGTGCCAGCAGCGCAGGACTAGCGGGAGGGATCAGGGAGCAGTTCTTC. Its translation: CASSAGLAGGIREQFF. This chain connects TRBV9 to TRBJ2-5; 15 positions match TRBD2. The J call is uncertain, as TRBJ2-1 better fits the DNA end. There are 16 residues in the CDR3. CDR1 is SGDLS and CDR2 is YYNGEE in the germline V gene.

In DNA, the CDR3 is TGTGCCAGCGGGAGGGACAGCCCTAACTATGGCTACACCTTC. Translated, it gives CASGRDSPNYGYTF. V and J are TRBV6-6 and TRBJ1-2; 7 nucleotides agree with TRBD1. Trimming at V came to 8 bases and at J to 0 bases, leaving 6 bases not matched to a gene. The CDR3 consists of 14 residues. CDR1 and CDR2 (germline): MNHNY, SVGAGI (reference sequence).

CDR3 protein: CASSSGRTGRNTEAFF. In DNA, the CDR3 is TGTGCCAGCAGCTCGGGCCGGACAGGAAGGAACACTGAAGCTTTCTTT. V and J are TRBV12-3 or TRBV12-4 and TRBJ1-1; 7 bases fit TRBD1. J gave up 1 base and V 6 bases, and 11 bases lay outside the gene matches. There are 16 residues in the CDR3.

Details on this clonotype: Given a much more abundant clone one base away, this may be a read error. The chain couples TRBV12-3 or TRBV12-4 to TRBJ2-6; D might be TRBD1 (5 bases). CDR3 length: 16 amino acids. DNA of the CDR3: TGTGCCAGCAGCCCCAACGTGGGTGCTGGGGCCAGCGTCCTGACTTTC. Translated: CASSPNVGAGASVLTF.

This clonotype was recorded at least ten times. This chain links TRBV4-1 with TRBJ1-1, with D perhaps matching TRBD1 (5 bases). Trimming stripped 7 bases from V and 1 base from J, with 16 bases between. The CDR3 is 15 amino acids. Germline V CDR1 and CDR2: MGHRA, YSYEKL. The CDR3: CASTWGPTENTEAFF. Written as DNA, the CDR3 is TGCGCCAGCACATGGGGCCCAACGGAGAACACTGAAGCTTTCTTT.

This clonotype showed up many times. The CDR3 spells CASSFTVGTGELFF. The CDR3 DNA is TGCGCCAGCAGCTTCACCGTTGGCACCGGGGAGCTGTTTTTT. The rearrangement uses TRBV5-1 and TRBJ2-2, with no clear D. The CDR3 length is 14 residues. CDR1 SGHRS and CDR2 YFSETQ come from the germline V gene. The V end lost 2 bases, the J end lost 4 bases, and 9 bases lay between the germline ends.

This clonotype was recorded a few times. The chain carries TRBV27 and TRBJ1-5; a weak D match, TRBD1 (6 bases). Between the trimmed V and J ends, which lost 1 base and 6 bases, there was a span of 13 bases. The germline gives CDR1 MNHEY, CDR2 SMNVEV (reference sequence). The CDR3 runs 15 residues. CDR3 coding DNA: TGTGCCAGCAGTTTATACGGGGGGCAAAGTCAGCCCCAGCATTTT. It codes for CASSLYGGQSQPQHF.

This sequence joins TRBV29-1 and TRBJ2-3; 8 bases line up with TRBD2. With V trimmed by 4 bases and J by 1 base, 4 bases remained unmatched. This CDR3 has 14 amino acids. CDR1 and CDR2 from the germline V gene are SQVTM and ANQGSEA. The CDR3 sequence is CSVVGRGGTDTQYF. In DNA form, the CDR3 reads TGCAGCGTTGTCGGGCGGGGGGGCACAGATACGCAGTATTTT.

This chain uses TRBV5-1 with TRBJ1-1, with 11 bases that match TRBD1. Germline loops: CDR1 SGHRS, CDR2 YFSETQ. The CDR3 sequence is 17 residues long. V lost 2 bases, J lost 4 bases, and 10 bases stayed unmatched. CDR3 nucleotide sequence: TGCGCCAGCAGCTTATTTCTGGACAGGGGGCTGGGCACTGAAGCTTTCTTT. It yields the protein CASSLFLDRGLGTEAFF.

This clonotype was picked up many times. This chain joins TRBV10-2 and TRBJ2-7; no clear D gene. V lost 6 bases, J lost 0 bases, and 12 bases lay in between. CDR1 and CDR2 (germline): WSHSY, SAAADI. CDR3 length equals 14 residues. DNA of the CDR3: TGCGCCAGCAGGCGGAGCTTAAGCTCCTACGAGCAGTACTTC. As protein: CASRRSLSSYEQYF.

The CDR3, as DNA: TGCGCCAGCAGCATCAGCGGGAGGGCCAACGTCCTGACTTTC. Its translation is CASSISGRANVLTF. This chain connects TRBV5-1 to TRBJ2-6; 7 nucleotides line up with TRBD2. The V gene end was trimmed by 4 bases and the J gene end by 5 bases; junction bases not matched to a gene: 3. The length of the CDR3 is 14 residues. Germline CDR1 is SGHRS and CDR2 is YFSETQ.

This clonotype was seen repeatedly, ten times or more. The chain is built from TRBV7-2 and TRBJ1-1; D is perhaps TRBD1 (5 bases). CDR1 and CDR2 from the germline V gene are SGHTA and FQGNSA. V was pared by 5 bases and J by 0 bases, with 10 bases between. The CDR3 runs to 14 residues. The CDR3 nucleotides are TGTGCCAGCAGCCTGGGACGGATGAACACTGAAGCTTTCTTT. Its protein is CASSLGRMNTEAFF.

This clonotype was detected many times. This chain links TRBV14 with TRBJ2-2; 8 nucleotides agree with TRBD2. After removal of 4 bases from V and 4 bases from J, the junction contained 5 bases not matched to a gene. Germline V gene data show CDR1 as SGHDN and CDR2 as FVKESK. This CDR3 spans 15 amino acids. The CDR3 DNA sequence: TGTGCCAGCAGCCGAGGGACTAGTGCCACCGGGGAGCTGTTTTTT. Amino acids: CASSRGTSATGELFF.

This clonotype was seen only a few times. This sequence joins TRBV20-1 and TRBJ2-6; D not certain. CDR1 is DFQATT and CDR2 is SNEGSKA in the germline V gene (reference sequence). The CDR3 has 13 residues. Trimming stripped 3 bases from V and 2 bases from J, with 5 bases between. CDR3 DNA sequence: TGCAGTGCTAGGGGGACTGGGGCCAACGTCCTGACTTTC. Protein product: CSARGTGANVLTF.

Worth noting for this clonotype: A read error is possible here, since a much larger clone lies one base away. This CDR3 reads CASSLGQGEPGNTIYF. CDR3 coding DNA: TGTGCCAGCAGCTTAGGTCAGGGAGAACCTGGAAACACCATATATTTT. This chain joins TRBV7-8 and TRBJ1-3; D is possibly TRBD1 (5 bases). CDR3 length: 16 amino acids. Trimming removed 1 base from V and 2 bases from J, with 12 bases in between. Germline assignment: CDR1 SGHVS and CDR2 FQNEAQ. The full variable domain, completed using reference TRBV7-8 and TRBJ1-3, is GAGVSQSPRYKVAKRGQDVALRCDPISGHVSLFWYQQALGQGPEFLTYFQNEAQLDKSGLPSDRFFAERPEGSVSTLKIQRTQQEDSAVYLCASSLGQGEPGNTIYFGEGSWLTVV.

This clonotype was seen more than once but under ten times. The chain employs TRBV12-3 or TRBV12-4 and TRBJ1-1; D may be TRBD1 (5 bases). CDR3 length equals 15 residues. V lost 6 bases to trimming and J lost 7 bases, with 21 bases between them. CDR3 DNA sequence: TGTGCCAGCAGGCCCAATAGGGGTTATTCTGGTGAAGCTTTCTTT. It specifies CASRPNRGYSGEAFF.

The chain combines TRBV9 with TRBJ1-5; tentatively, D is TRBD1 (6 bases). This CDR3 spans 13 amino acids. Trimming left V 3 bases short and J 6 bases short, with 10 bases between. Germline V gene data show CDR1 as SGDLS and CDR2 as YYNGEE. CDR3 amino acids: CASSARGGQPQHF. The CDR3 region has the DNA TGTGCCAGCAGCGCGAGAGGGGGTCAGCCCCAGCATTTT.

This clonotype was found many times. J is TRBJ2-7 and V is TRBV29-1; D unclear. CDR1 SQVTM and CDR2 ANQGSEA come from the germline V gene. V was trimmed by 7 bases and J by 5 bases, leaving 18 bases between them. The CDR3 runs 13 residues. For the CDR3, the DNA is TGCAGCGGGACGGCGGCGGCCGGCCACGAGCAGTACTTC. It translates to CSGTAAAGHEQYF.

In its sample, this clonotype was seen many times. The chain recombines TRBV12-3 or TRBV12-4 with TRBJ2-7; D call uncertain. Trimming took off 5 bases at V and 2 bases at J, with 4 bases between the two ends. This CDR3 has 11 amino acids. The chain's CDR3 is CASSRAYEQYF. The DNA of the CDR3 is TGTGCCAGCAGTCGGGCCTACGAGCAGTACTTC.

The V gene is TRBV7-2, the J gene TRBJ1-4; unclear D gene. Looked up from germline, CDR1 is SGHTA and CDR2 is FQGNSA. Deletions cut 4 bases from V and 7 bases from J, with 13 bases between. This CDR3 is 14 amino acids long. CDR3 sequence reads: CASSYGLTSEKLFF. The CDR3, as DNA: TGTGCCAGCAGCTACGGACTGACCTCTGAAAAACTGTTTTTT.

Notes on this clonotype: The DNA is left out, because the CDR3 cannot be placed on it with certainty; the CDR3 is given as TCRdb lists it. This chain connects TRBV2 to TRBJ2-2; the table's D call of TRBD2 was not tested on the DNA. The CDR3 has 11 residues if both end residues are counted. Germline V lookup: CDR1 SNHLY, CDR2 FYNNEI. The CDR3 spells CATGTSGSCFF.

The J gene is TRBJ2-5, the V gene TRBV10-3; 9 nucleotides line up with TRBD1. Germline values: CDR1 ENHRY, CDR2 SYGVKD. Trimming at V came to 11 bases and at J to 1 base, leaving 2 bases not matched to a gene. The CDR3 is 12 residues long. CDR3 loop: CADRGGQETQYF. CDR3 DNA: TGTGCCGACAGGGGGGGCCAAGAGACCCAGTACTTC.

This clonotype was seen more than once but under ten times. The V gene is TRBV2, the J gene TRBJ2-5; a weak D match, TRBD2 (5 bases). Per germline, CDR1 SNHLY and CDR2 FYNNEI. Deletions cut 4 bases from V and 1 base from J, with 19 bases between. The CDR3 is 17 amino acids. CDR3 sequence: CASSVERVGLLQETQYF. In DNA form, the CDR3 reads TGTGCCAGCAGTGTTGAGAGGGTTGGGCTCCTCCAAGAGACCCAGTACTTC.

Details on this clonotype: This may come from a read error, since a much larger clone is one base off. The chain carries TRBV11-2 and TRBJ2-5; 8 nucleotides match TRBD2. Germline V gene data show CDR1 as SGHAT and CDR2 as FQNNGV. This CDR3 spans 16 amino acids. The V and J ends lost 9 bases and 4 bases, in that order; junction bases with no gene match: 16. CDR3 in amino acids: CASDDRIAGRRETQYF. CDR3 DNA sequence: TGTGCCAGTGACGACAGAATAGCGGGGAGGCGAGAGACCCAGTACTTC.

This clonotype was seen many times. This rearrangement joins TRBV6-5 to TRBJ1-2; D is uncertain. V lost 2 bases and J 2 bases, leaving 6 bases between the germline ends. The CDR3 extends over 13 amino acids. The V gene's germline CDR1 is MNHEY and CDR2 SVGAGI. The CDR3 protein is CASSYTNNYGYTF. The CDR3 DNA reads TGTGCCAGCAGTTACACAAACAACTATGGCTACACCTTC.

This clonotype was seen repeatedly, ten times or more. DNA of the CDR3: TGTGCCAGCAGCGTAGCTACAGGAGTGGGCCAAGAGACCCAGTACTTC. Encoded protein: CASSVATGVGQETQYF. The genes are TRBV9 and TRBJ2-5; a weak D match, TRBD1 (5 bases). This CDR3 is 16 amino acids long. Germline lookup yields CDR1 SGDLS and CDR2 YYNGEE. V was trimmed by 0 bases and J by 1 base, leaving 13 bases between them. The whole variable domain, filled in from reference TRBV9 and TRBJ2-5, reads DSGVTQTPKHLITATGQRVTLRCSPRSGDLSVYWYQQSLDQGLQFLIQYYNGEERAKGNILERFSAQQFPDLHSELNLSSLELGDSALYFCASSVATGVGQETQYFGPGTRLLVL.

J is TRBJ2-7 and V is TRBV29-1, with TRBD2 matching over 16 bases. Germline V lookup: CDR1 SQVTM, CDR2 ANQGSEA. Unmatched junction bases numbered 8, after V lost 6 bases and J lost 9 bases. The CDR3 consists of 14 residues. The CDR3 DNA reads TGCAGCGTCGGGACTAGCGGGGGGGCTCGGGGGCAGTACTTC. Protein: CSVGTSGGARGQYF.